These 16 T cell receptor beta chains originate from one sample sequenced in a study of T cell responses to AZD1222 COVID-19 vaccine. TCRdb's copy holds only in-frame clones and misses some; the assay was immunoSEQ multiplex PCR. In the table there are over 100,000 clones, 87% of which are singletons. The sequencing here drew on peripheral blood, taken 28 days after the second AZD1222 dose. These receptors all stem from an adult who received the AZD1222 COVID-19 vaccine.

J is TRBJ1-1 and V is TRBV28, with D hard to call. The length of the CDR3 is 14 residues. Looked up from germline, CDR1 is MDHEN and CDR2 is SYDVKM. V was clipped by 5 bases and J by 8 bases, with 18 bases between them. CDR3 residues: CASSAVRVGREAFF. CDR3 bases: TGTGCCAGCAGTGCGGTGAGGGTAGGTAGAGAAGCTTTCTTT.

The J gene is TRBJ1-2, the V gene TRBV9, with D tentatively TRBD1 (5 bases). The length of the CDR3 is 13 residues. The germline V gene has CDR1 SGDLS and CDR2 YYNGEE. The V and J ends lost 6 bases and 5 bases respectively, with 14 bases between them. CDR3 DNA sequence: TGTGCCAGCACCTTACCACCAGGGTATGGCTACACCTTC. It is translated as CASTLPPGYGYTF.

The chain combines TRBV2 with TRBJ1-5; D remains ambiguous. Germline values: CDR1 SNHLY, CDR2 FYNNEI. The CDR3 length is 14 residues. V gave up 4 bases and J gave up 7 bases, with 14 bases separating them. CDR3 sequence (DNA): TGTGCCAGCAGTGTATCGGGAGGCCAACAGCCCCAGCATTTT. It specifies CASSVSGGQQPQHF. Filled out from reference TRBV2 and TRBJ1-5, the complete variable domain reads EPEVTQTPSHQVTQMGQEVILRCVPISNHLYFYWYRQILGQKVEFLVSFYNNEISEKSEIFDDQFSVERPDGSNFTLKIRSTKLEDSAMYFCASSVSGGQQPQHFGDGTRLSIL.

The chain joins TRBV28 to TRBJ2-1; 9 bases are shared with TRBD2. Looked up from germline, CDR1 is MDHEN and CDR2 is SYDVKM. The V gene end was trimmed by 6 bases and the J gene end by 0 bases; junction bases not matched to a gene: 9. This CDR3 is 17 amino acids long. The CDR3 bases are TGTGCCAGCAGCCCTCGGGCGGGGGGGTTCTCCTACAATGAGCAGTTCTTC. Its protein is CASSPRAGGFSYNEQFF.

The chain uses TRBV18 and TRBJ2-4, with D possibly TRBD2 on 6 matching bases. Trimming removed 3 bases at V and 8 bases at J, with 11 bases between. Germline V gene sequence: CDR1 KGHSH, CDR2 LQKENI. The CDR3 length is 13 residues. The CDR3 loop is CASSPRGSDIQYF. The CDR3 region has the DNA TGTGCCAGCTCACCCCGGGGGTCTGACATTCAGTACTTC.

This chain links TRBV25-1 with TRBJ1-2; the match to TRBD1 covers 8 bases. The ends lost 8 bases at V and 0 bases at J; junction bases unmatched: 8. CDR1 and CDR2 from the germline V gene are MGHDK and SYGVNS. The CDR3 sequence is 15 residues long. Written as DNA, the CDR3 is TGTGCCAGCCCGGACAGGGTCGCGCCTAACTATGGCTACACCTTC. Translation: CASPDRVAPNYGYTF.

J is TRBJ1-1 and V is TRBV7-9; the D is unclear. The V gene lost 6 bases and the J gene lost 6 bases, with 11 bases spanning the gap. Germline V gene sequence: CDR1 SEHNR, CDR2 FQNEAQ (reference sequence). This CDR3 comprises 12 residues. The DNA of the CDR3 is TGTGCCAGCAGACCGTTTGTCCCTGAAGCTTTCTTT. It codes for CASRPFVPEAFF. Filled out from reference TRBV7-9 and TRBJ1-1, the complete variable domain reads DTGVSQNPRHKITKRGQNVTFRCDPISEHNRLYWYRQTLGQGPEFLTYFQNEAQLEKSRLLSDRFSAERPKGSFSTLEIQRTEQGDSAMYLCASRPFVPEAFFGQGTRLTVV.

V gene TRBV6-5 combines with J gene TRBJ2-1, with D unclear. CDR1 is MNHEY, CDR2 SVGAGI, per germline. This CDR3 has 14 residues. Trimming took 4 bases from V and 7 from J, leaving 14 bases between them. This CDR3 reads CASSSELPRNEQFF. CDR3 sequence (DNA): TGTGCCAGCAGTTCGGAGCTACCTAGGAATGAGCAGTTCTTC.

V gene TRBV7-2 combines with J gene TRBJ1-2; no firm D call. The length of the CDR3 is 14 residues. V lost 2 bases, J lost 6 bases, and 13 bases lay in between. Germline loops: CDR1 SGHTA, CDR2 FQGNSA. CDR3 region: CASSLMRATHGYTF. CDR3 in DNA: TGTGCCAGCAGCTTAATGCGGGCAACTCATGGCTACACCTTC. Full variable domain (rest looked up from reference TRBV7-2 and TRBJ1-2): GAGVSQSPSNKVTEKGKDVELRCDPISGHTALYWYRQSLGQGLEFLIYFQGNSAPDKSGLPSDRFSAERTGGSVSTLTIQRTQQEDSAVYLCASSLMRATHGYTFGSGTRLTVV.

The V gene is TRBV5-6, the J gene TRBJ1-2; unclear D gene. Germline V gene sequence: CDR1 SGHDT, CDR2 YYEEEE. The V end was cut by 2 bases, the J end by 1 base, with 6 bases between. The CDR3 contains 13 residues. In DNA, the CDR3 is TGTGCCAGCAGCTTCTCCAGTAACTATGGCTACACCTTC. The encoded protein is CASSFSSNYGYTF. Full variable domain (missing parts from reference TRBV5-6 and TRBJ1-2): DAGVTQSPTHLIKTRGQQVTLRCSPKSGHDTVSWYQQALGQGPQFIFQYYEEEERQRGNFPDRFSGHQFPNYSSELNVNALLLGDSALYLCASSFSSNYGYTFGSGTRLTVV.

The chain uses TRBV5-1 and TRBJ1-1, with TRBD1 matching 8 bases. CDR3 size: 14 residues. V shed 4 bases and J 2 bases; nucleotides not matched to a gene: 4. CDR1 and CDR2 from the germline V gene are SGHRS and YFSETQ. CDR3 DNA sequence: TGCGCCAGCAGCCGTGACAGGGGCAACACTGAAGCTTTCTTT. Translation gives CASSRDRGNTEAFF.

This chain joins TRBV20-1 and TRBJ2-7; D is perhaps TRBD1 (5 bases). The V end was cut by 7 bases, the J end by 5 bases, with 12 bases between. The CDR3 runs to 11 residues. CDR1 DFQATT and CDR2 SNEGSKA come from the germline V gene (reference sequence). For the CDR3, the DNA is TGCAGTGTCGCCAGGGTCGACGAGCAGTACTTC. It translates to CSVARVDEQYF.

J is TRBJ1-2 and V is TRBV10-3; D is ambiguous. Trimming removed 2 bases from V and 5 bases from J, with 18 bases in between. Germline loops: CDR1 ENHRY, CDR2 SYGVKD. The CDR3 runs to 16 residues. The CDR3 sequence is CAISEGLGQAFYGYTF. The CDR3 region has the DNA TGTGCCATCAGTGAGGGCTTGGGCCAGGCCTTTTATGGCTACACCTTC.

This chain links TRBV5-1 with TRBJ2-5, with D possibly TRBD1 on 5 matching bases. This CDR3 region has 12 residues. Germline V gene data show CDR1 as SGHRS and CDR2 as YFSETQ. The V and J ends lost 2 bases and 3 bases respectively, with 5 bases between them. The CDR3 DNA reads as TGCGCCAGCAGCTTAGGGGAAGAGACCCAGTACTTC. Protein sequence: CASSLGEETQYF.

The chain employs TRBV5-5 and TRBJ2-2, with D uncertain. This CDR3 spans 12 amino acids. The germline gives CDR1 SGHKS, CDR2 YYEKEE (reference sequence). The V gene lost 4 bases and the J gene lost 1 base, with 2 bases spanning the gap. This CDR3 is CASSQNTGELFF. In DNA, the CDR3 is TGTGCCAGCAGCCAGAACACCGGGGAGCTGTTTTTT.

The rearrangement joins TRBV29-1 to TRBJ2-1; 12 bases map to TRBD2. The germline V gene has CDR1 SQVTM and CDR2 ANQGSEA. The CDR3 is 14 amino acids. The trim removed 7 bases at V and 5 bases at J, leaving 6 bases unmatched. The CDR3 is CSALLAGGNNEQFF. DNA for the CDR3: TGCAGCGCTCTACTAGCGGGGGGCAACAATGAGCAGTTCTTC.